The 10 T cell receptor beta chains below all came from one sample that was sequenced in a study of blood T cell repertoires in COVID-19. This table comes from immunoSEQ multiplex PCR, and its TCRdb copy is limited to in-frame clones, with some not included. The table includes hundreds of thousands of clones, around 87% detected once. The sample was peripheral blood. The receptors derive from a man aged 55 to 70 with acute or convalescent COVID-19.

V is TRBV21-1 and J is TRBJ2-7; TRBD2, the table's D call, was not compared with the DNA. TRBV21-1 is classified as a pseudogene. CDR3 size: 17 residues. CDR3: CASSLGILRGFSYEQYF. The DNA for the CDR3 is TGTGCCAGCAGCTTAGGTATTCTACGGGGGTTCTCCTACGAGCAGTACTTC.

This clone was detected a few times. The genes are TRBV6-2 or TRBV6-3 and TRBJ2-2, with 8 bases aligning to TRBD1. This CDR3 is 16 amino acids long. Germline-derived CDR1 and CDR2 are MNHEY and SVGEGT. With V trimmed by 6 bases and J by 7 bases, 13 bases remained unmatched. CDR3 region: CASSLHTGGSVGELFF. In DNA, the CDR3 is TGTGCCAGCAGCTTACATACAGGGGGTAGCGTCGGGGAGCTGTTTTTT.

The CDR3 DNA follows: TGTGCCAGCAGCACCCGGACTAGCGGGGTTTACAATGAGCAGTTCTTC. It specifies CASSTRTSGVYNEQFF. The rearrangement uses TRBV7-2 and TRBJ2-1; 12 nucleotides agree with TRBD2. CDR3 length: 16 residues. Per the germline V gene, CDR1 is SGHTA and CDR2 is FQGNSA. Losses at the gene ends were 5 bases for V and 4 bases for J; bases not matched to a gene: 6.

V usage is TRBV2 and J usage is TRBJ1-5; perhaps TRBD1 as D (5 bases). CDR1 and CDR2 from the germline V gene are SNHLY and FYNNEI. This CDR3 comprises 17 residues. V was shortened by 3 bases and J by 6 bases, with 21 bases between the two germline ends. CDR3 DNA sequence: TGTGCCAGCAGTGACATAGTACAGGCCCTTTGGGGTCAGCCCCAGCATTTT. Protein sequence: CASSDIVQALWGQPQHF.

This clone was seen only once. This CDR3 is CASSPEGLSGYEQYF. The CDR3 DNA is TGTGCCAGCTCACCGGAGGGGTTATCGGGGTACGAGCAGTACTTC. The chain joins TRBV18 to TRBJ2-7, with a possible D match to TRBD2 (6 bases). Trimming took 3 bases from V and 4 from J, leaving 16 bases between them. Germline V gene data show CDR1 as KGHSH and CDR2 as LQKENI. The CDR3 loop spans 15 amino acids.

This sequence joins TRBV19 and TRBJ1-5; D is possibly TRBD1 (6 bases). The CDR3 totals 15 residues. With 5 bases removed from V and 5 bases from J, the gap between germline ends came to 16 bases. From germline, CDR1 is LNHDA and CDR2 SQIVND (reference sequence). The CDR3 protein is CASSGTGGGYQPQHF. In nucleotides, the CDR3 is TGTGCCAGTAGTGGGACGGGGGGCGGTTATCAGCCCCAGCATTTT.

This clone was detected a few times. V gene TRBV7-3 combines with J gene TRBJ2-2, with D possibly TRBD1 on 5 matching bases. This CDR3 spans 13 amino acids. Germline V lookup: CDR1 SGHTA, CDR2 FQGTGA. Between the trimmed V and J ends, which lost 5 bases and 6 bases, there was a span of 10 bases. The CDR3 DNA is TGTGCCAGCAGCGGTCCCAGGGCCGGGGAGCTGTTTTTT. This codes for CASSGPRAGELFF.

In its sample, this clone was seen a few times. The rearrangement joins TRBV5-1 to TRBJ2-1; 7 bases are a match to TRBD2. V trimming: 1 base; J trimming: 4 bases; junction bases outside the gene matches: 5. The CDR3 runs 15 residues. Per the germline V gene, CDR1 is SGHRS and CDR2 is YFSETQ. The CDR3 spells CASSLSGTAYNEQFF. In DNA, the CDR3 is TGCGCCAGCAGCTTGAGCGGGACCGCGTACAATGAGCAGTTCTTC. The full variable domain, with the rest looked up from reference TRBV5-1 and TRBJ2-1, is KAGVTQTPRYLIKTRGQQVTLSCSPISGHRSVSWYQQTPGQGLQFLFEYFSETQRNKGNFPGRFSGRQFSNSRSEMNVSTLELGDSALYLCASSLSGTAYNEQFFGPGTRLTVL.

This chain connects TRBV7-2 to TRBJ2-7, with 7 bases identical to TRBD1. CDR1 SGHTA and CDR2 FQGNSA come from the germline V gene. The junction had 4 bases not matched to a gene; V was cut back by 3 bases and J by 5 bases. The CDR3 has 13 amino acids. The chain's CDR3 is CASSFDRDNEQYF. CDR3 coding DNA: TGTGCCAGCAGCTTCGACAGGGACAACGAGCAGTACTTC.

This rearrangement joins TRBV9 to TRBJ2-5; D gene unclear. V shed 1 base and J shed 2 bases, with 15 bases lying between them. CDR3 length: 16 amino acids. Per the germline V gene, CDR1 is SGDLS and CDR2 is YYNGEE. The CDR3 spells CASSVSVSLQQETQYF. The DNA for the CDR3 is TGTGCCAGCAGCGTATCAGTCTCGCTGCAGCAAGAGACCCAGTACTTC.